This TCR beta chain appears in the sequencing data of a study of blood T cell repertoires in COVID-19. Study summary: Sample material is recorded as cDNA or gDNA derived from T cells, B-cell-depleted T cells, or PBMCs.

The authors' processing: Amplification with reference gene primers provided the estimates of nucleated cell counts. TCRdb keeps only in-frame clones here, not all; method: immunoSEQ multiplex PCR. V, J and clone size are taken as reported in that table, and D and trimming were inferred from the DNA itself. The sample lists a few hundred thousand clones, about 90% occurring once. This clone was found a few times. Among Cohort 3 donors, those recovered had two negative PCRs, clearance, or symptom resolution. The CDR3 extends over 14 amino acids. Losses at the gene ends were 11 bases for V and 2 bases for J; bases not matched to a gene: 9. Looked up from germline, CDR1 is LNHDA and CDR2 is SQIVND (reference sequence).

The chain carries TRBV19 and TRBJ1-5; 7 bases match TRBD1. The material sequenced was PBMCs or T cells enriched from blood (not recorded which). The clonotype was recovered from a woman younger than 45 who had recovered from COVID-19. CDR3 sequence reads: CAGSDRRRNQPQHF. The CDR3 DNA follows: TGTGCCGGATCGGACAGGCGGCGCAATCAGCCCCAGCATTTT.